The 6 T cell receptor beta chains below all came from one sample that was sequenced in a study of blood T cell repertoires in COVID-19. The assay was immunoSEQ multiplex PCR, and TCRdb's table has in-frame clones only and misses some. The sample has roughly 240,000 clones, 86% seen once. Sequenced: peripheral blood. The receptor set was obtained from a woman aged 55-70 years who had recovered from COVID-19.

The chain recombines TRBV28 with TRBJ2-1, with 9 bases lining up with TRBD1. CDR3 size: 17 residues. The V gene end was trimmed by 9 bases and the J gene end by 4 bases; junction bases not matched to a gene: 16. CDR1 is MDHEN, CDR2 SYDVKM, per germline. This CDR3 reads CASPPSGGTGRYNEQFF. The CDR3, as DNA: TGTGCCAGTCCGCCCTCCGGGGGGACAGGGAGGTACAATGAGCAGTTCTTC.

The genes are TRBV4-2 and TRBJ2-2; 8 nucleotides match TRBD2. V was clipped by 2 bases and J by 4 bases; unmatched bases: 3. The CDR3 spans 15 residues. Per the germline V gene, CDR1 is LGHNA and CDR2 is YNFKEQ. CDR3 nucleotide sequence: TGTGCCAGCAGCCAACCCGGGGGGGCCACCGGGGAGCTGTTTTTT. This sequence encodes CASSQPGGATGELFF.

This rearrangement joins TRBV23-1 to TRBJ2-7, with TRBD1 matching 7 bases. TRBV23-1 is filed as an ORF, its function uncertain. CDR3 size: 14 residues. Trimming removed 1 base from V and 0 bases from J; junction bases left unmatched: 0. The CDR3 nucleotides are TGCGCCAGCAGTCAATGGGACAGCTCCTACGAGCAGTACTTC. Translation: CASSQWDSSYEQYF.

With regard to this clone: In the same sample, other DNA sequences code for this CDR3. The chain carries TRBV9 and TRBJ2-1; 7 positions match TRBD2. The CDR3 is made up of 14 amino acids. Losses at the gene ends were 0 bases for V and 6 bases for J; bases not matched to a gene: 3. Germline CDR1 SGDLS, CDR2 YYNGEE. The CDR3 DNA reads as TGTGCCAGCAGCGTAGGTCTAGCGGTCAATGAGCAGTTCTTC. Its protein product is CASSVGLAVNEQFF.

The chain couples TRBV7-2 to TRBJ1-2, with D tentatively TRBD1 (5 bases). Trimming left V 5 bases short and J 4 bases short, with 14 bases between. CDR3 length equals 14 residues. From germline, CDR1 is SGHTA and CDR2 FQGNSA. CDR3 in amino acids: CASSPTGELYGYTF. In DNA, the CDR3 is TGTGCCAGCAGCCCTACGGGGGAACTCTATGGCTACACCTTC. The full variable domain, its missing parts supplied by reference TRBV7-2 and TRBJ1-2, is GAGVSQSPSNKVTEKGKDVELRCDPISGHTALYWYRQSLGQGLEFLIYFQGNSAPDKSGLPSDRFSAERTGGSVSTLTIQRTQQEDSAVYLCASSPTGELYGYTFGSGTRLTVV.

The chain recombines TRBV28 with TRBJ1-5; D is perhaps TRBD1 (6 bases). Trimming cost V 5 bases and J 7 bases, with 15 bases left between them. Germline V gene sequence: CDR1 MDHEN, CDR2 SYDVKM. This CDR3 is 14 amino acids long. The DNA for the CDR3 is TGTGCCAGCAGTCAGGACTGGGGGCAACAGCCCCAGCATTTT. It codes for CASSQDWGQQPQHF.